This TCR beta chain is drawn from a study of CD8 T cells in Susac syndrome. An input of about 0.5 to 1 ug of RNA was subjected to reverse transcription using random hexamers. TCRdb re-analysed the immunoSEQ multiplex PCR reads in MiXCR, keeping a single row per CDR3 protein. Here the sample spans around 220,000 distinct CDR3 sequences, about 94% being singletons. Trimming pared 2 bases from V and 5 bases from J, leaving 12 bases between. The CDR3 runs 14 residues. Per the germline V gene, CDR1 is SGHRS and CDR2 is YFSETQ. Material for sequencing was CD8+ T cells from PBMCs. The TCR originated in a human donor with multiple sclerosis. This chain connects TRBV5-1 to TRBJ2-3; D uncertain. The chain's CDR3 is CASSFNSHGDTQYF. CDR3 DNA sequence: TGCGCCAGCAGCTTCAACTCACACGGAGATACGCAGTATTTT.